The 28 T cell receptor beta chains in this list originate from one sample, sequenced in a study of PD-1 blockade in mismatch repair-deficient tumors. Repertoires were generated with immunoSEQ multiplex PCR, while TCRdb's copy carries only in-frame clones and drops some. The sample consists of 100,000 or so clones, 82% of them appearing once. Sequencing was performed on peripheral blood, taken 36 weeks after starting pembrolizumab. The receptors stem from an adult with mismatch repair-deficient cancer.

The V call is TRBV2, the J call TRBJ2-1; no firm D call. The V gene's germline CDR1 is SNHLY and CDR2 FYNNEI. CDR3 length: 15 residues. V lost 4 bases to trimming and J lost 3 bases, with 13 bases between them. CDR3 sequence: CASSVGGDIYNEQFF. The CDR3 DNA sequence: TGTGCCAGCAGTGTAGGCGGAGACATCTACAATGAGCAGTTCTTC.

The chain has TRBV9 and TRBJ2-1; D may be TRBD2 (6 bases). The germline CDR1 and CDR2 sequences are SGDLS and YYNGEE. The CDR3 sequence is 16 residues long. The germline V and J ends were trimmed by 0 bases and 2 bases, with 12 bases remaining between them. The CDR3 DNA reads as TGTGCCAGCAGCGTAGAGGGTAGCGGAGCCTACAATGAGCAGTTCTTC. Residues: CASSVEGSGAYNEQFF.

This clone was recorded a few times. At one end, the junction sequence differs from germline, possibly due to a read error. The chain couples TRBV18 to TRBJ2-1; D is unresolved. The CDR3 runs 14 residues. Germline lookup yields CDR1 KGHSH and CDR2 LQKENI. CDR3 sequence reads: CASSPSGSDNEQFF. CDR3 bases: TGTGCCAGCTCACCGTCGGGCTCCGACAATGAGCAGTTCTTC.

The chain joins TRBV30 to TRBJ2-1; 12 bases agree with TRBD2. The CDR3 spans 14 residues. Looked up from germline, CDR1 is GTSNPN and CDR2 is SVGIG (reference sequence). Germline trimming cut 8 bases from V and 8 bases from J; bases unmatched to any gene: 10. As DNA, the CDR3 is TGTGCCCAAGCAGGCCTAGCGGGAGGGGATGAGCAGTTCTTC. It is translated as CAQAGLAGGDEQFF.

The rearrangement joins TRBV7-2 to TRBJ2-2; possible D gene TRBD2, 6 bases. V was cut by 1 base and J by 5 bases, with 14 bases left in between. CDR1 SGHTA and CDR2 FQGNSA come from the germline V gene. The CDR3 has 16 residues. The DNA of the CDR3 is TGTGCCAGCAGCTTAGATGTTAGCGGACCAACCGGGGAGCTGTTTTTT. This sequence encodes CASSLDVSGPTGELFF.

The chain is built from TRBV7-2 and TRBJ2-7; a weak D match, TRBD2 (6 bases). The V gene's germline CDR1 is SGHTA and CDR2 FQGNSA. The CDR3 is made up of 12 amino acids. V was shortened by 5 bases and J by 6 bases, with 11 bases between the two germline ends. CDR3: CASSVRDSEQYF. CDR3 bases: TGTGCCAGCAGCGTCCGGGACTCCGAGCAGTACTTC.

The CDR3 here is CSVGTSGAAGELFF. For the CDR3, the DNA is TGCAGCGTTGGGACTAGCGGGGCGGCAGGGGAGCTGTTTTTT. The V gene is TRBV29-1, the J gene TRBJ2-2; 12 positions match TRBD2. CDR1 is SQVTM and CDR2 is ANQGSEA in the germline V gene. The junction had 5 bases not matched to a gene; V was cut back by 4 bases and J by 8 bases. The CDR3 length is 14 residues.

The chain has TRBV5-1 and TRBJ2-7, with a tentative D call TRBD1 (5 bases). Trimming pared 4 bases from V and 0 bases from J, leaving 11 bases between. Germline CDR1 and CDR2: SGHRS and YFSETQ. CDR3 length: 14 amino acids. The CDR3 sequence is CASSATGGSYEQYF. CDR3 DNA: TGCGCCAGCAGCGCCACAGGCGGCTCCTACGAGCAGTACTTC.

The V call is TRBV7-9, the J call TRBJ2-3; maybe TRBD2 (6 bases). Germline CDR1 SEHNR, CDR2 FQNEAQ (reference sequence). The CDR3 covers 16 residues. Trimming stripped 6 bases from V and 2 bases from J, with 18 bases between. CDR3 sequence (DNA): TGTGCCAGCAGACCTGGACTAACGTTAAACACAGATACGCAGTATTTT. It encodes CASRPGLTLNTDTQYF. Supplemented by reference TRBV7-9 and TRBJ2-3, the full variable domain reads DTGVSQNPRHKITKRGQNVTFRCDPISEHNRLYWYRQTLGQGPEFLTYFQNEAQLEKSRLLSDRFSAERPKGSFSTLEIQRTEQGDSAMYLCASRPGLTLNTDTQYFGPGTRLTVL.

The chain uses TRBV10-3 and TRBJ2-1; unclear D gene. The length of the CDR3 is 12 residues. The germline V gene encodes CDR1 ENHRY and CDR2 SYGVKD. The germline V and J ends were trimmed by 4 bases and 3 bases, with 4 bases remaining between them. CDR3 residues: CAISGDYNEQFF. CDR3 DNA: TGTGCCATCAGTGGGGACTACAATGAGCAGTTCTTC.

The V gene is TRBV6-6, the J gene TRBJ2-1; D gene ambiguous. Germline lookup yields CDR1 MNHNY and CDR2 SVGAGI (reference sequence). Trimming shortened V by 5 bases and J by 5 bases, and 10 bases separated the two germline ends. CDR3 length equals 13 residues. The CDR3 is CASSLDWNNEQFF. The DNA for the CDR3 is TGTGCCAGCAGTCTTGACTGGAACAATGAGCAGTTCTTC.

The chain employs TRBV7-3 and TRBJ1-1; no clear D gene. Trimming took off 2 bases at V and 3 bases at J, with 10 bases between the two ends. Germline V gives CDR1 SGHTA, CDR2 FQGTGA. This CDR3 has 14 residues. The CDR3 DNA reads as TGTGCCAGCAGCTTATGGGGAGAAGACACTGAAGCTTTCTTT. The encoded protein is CASSLWGEDTEAFF.

This chain connects TRBV7-6 to TRBJ1-1; 7 nucleotides align to TRBD1. The V gene's germline CDR1 is SGHVS and CDR2 FNYEAQ. The CDR3 loop spans 14 amino acids. V lost 4 bases and J lost 0; bases outside the gene matches: 2. Here the CDR3 reads CASSWGQMNTEAFF. The CDR3 region has the DNA TGTGCCAGCAGCTGGGGACAGATGAACACTGAAGCTTTCTTT.

The V gene is TRBV12-5, the J gene TRBJ2-2; 8 nucleotides align to TRBD2. Per germline, CDR1 LGHNT and CDR2 FRNRAP. V shed 7 bases, J shed 3 bases, and the junction held 13 bases outside the gene matches. The CDR3 spans 17 residues. DNA for the CDR3: TGTGCTAGTGCATGGGGAGCGGGAGTCTCAGACACCGGGGAGCTGTTTTTT. Its protein product is CASAWGAGVSDTGELFF.

The chain uses TRBV7-3 and TRBJ2-3; TRBD2 is a possible D gene (5 bases). V was shortened by 5 bases and J by 4 bases, with 10 bases between the two germline ends. Germline-derived CDR1 and CDR2 are SGHTA and FQGTGA. The CDR3 covers 13 residues. DNA of the CDR3: TGTGCCAGCAGCCTCGGGCGGGCAGATACGCAGTATTTT. This encodes CASSLGRADTQYF.

The chain recombines TRBV21-1 with TRBJ1-1; TRBD1 is taken as the D call from the table, unchecked against the DNA. TRBV21-1 is a pseudogene locus. This CDR3 has 14 amino acids. The CDR3 spells CASRPPGMNTEAFF. In DNA form, the CDR3 reads TGTGCCAGCCGCCCTCCAGGCATGAACACTGAAGCTTTCTTT.

This chain links TRBV7-2 with TRBJ2-1; 7 bases map to TRBD2. With 1 base clipped from V and 7 bases from J, the junction kept 7 bases outside the gene matches. CDR3 length: 15 residues. The germline gives CDR1 SGHTA, CDR2 FQGNSA. CDR3 sequence (DNA): TGTGCCAGCAGCTTAGAGGCGGGAGAAGCGAATGAGCAGTTCTTC. Encoded protein: CASSLEAGEANEQFF.

The chain couples TRBV7-6 to TRBJ2-6; TRBD1 is a possible D gene (6 bases). With 0 bases removed from V and 12 bases from J, the gap between germline ends came to 9 bases. This CDR3 has 13 residues. Germline CDR1 reads SGHVS; CDR2 reads FNYEAQ. This CDR3 is CASSLAQGSVLTF. The CDR3 DNA is TGTGCCAGCAGCTTAGCGCAGGGGAGCGTCCTGACTTTC.

This sequence joins TRBV2 and TRBJ1-2, with D unclear. The CDR3 is made up of 15 amino acids. The V gene's germline CDR1 is SNHLY and CDR2 FYNNEI. V gave up 1 base and J gave up 5 bases, with 14 bases separating them. The DNA for the CDR3 is TGTGCCAGCAGTGAAGAGGGCCCCGCTTCGTATGGCTACACCTTC. Translating it yields CASSEEGPASYGYTF.

This chain joins TRBV19 and TRBJ2-3, with D tentatively TRBD1 or TRBD2 (5 bases each). V was pared by 6 bases and J by 4 bases, with 11 bases between. Germline CDR1 LNHDA, CDR2 SQIVND (reference sequence). This CDR3 comprises 13 residues. The CDR3 is CASSMGVADTQYF. CDR3 coding DNA: TGTGCCAGTAGCATGGGGGTTGCAGATACGCAGTATTTT. The variable domain in full, with the rest retrieved from reference TRBV19 and TRBJ2-3, is DGGITQSPKYLFRKEGQNVTLSCEQNLNHDAMYWYRQDPGQGLRLIYYSQIVNDFQKGDIAEGYSVSREKKESFPLTVTSAQKNPTAFYLCASSMGVADTQYFGPGTRLTVL.

This clone was detected only a few times. DNA for the CDR3: TGTGCCAGCAGCCAACCGACTCCCGTGTCAGGCGGGGAGCTGTTTTTT. Protein: CASSQPTPVSGGELFF. The rearrangement joins TRBV7-9 to TRBJ2-2; no clear D gene. CDR3 length: 16 residues. The ends were cut back, 5 bases at V and 7 bases at J, with 20 bases in the middle. Germline CDR1 reads SEHNR; CDR2 reads FQNEAQ (reference sequence).

The chain has TRBV20-1 and TRBJ2-1; D gene ambiguous. Looked up from germline, CDR1 is DFQATT and CDR2 is SNEGSKA (reference sequence). The ends were cut back, 7 bases at V and 7 bases at J, with 8 bases in the middle. This CDR3 contains 10 residues. The CDR3 DNA is TGCAGTGGGGATTCAAATGAGCAGTTCTTC. It encodes CSGDSNEQFF.

This clone was detected only a few times. Other DNA variants within this sample encode the same CDR3. The rearrangement uses TRBV5-1 and TRBJ1-3; D is ambiguous. This CDR3 contains 14 residues. Trimming removed 0 bases at V and 0 bases at J, with 4 bases between. The germline CDR1 and CDR2 sequences are SGHRS and YFSETQ. CDR3 in DNA: TGCGCCAGCAGCTTGGGAGACTCTGGAAACACCATATATTTT. Its translation: CASSLGDSGNTIYF. Full variable domain (remainder filled in from reference TRBV5-1 and TRBJ1-3): KAGVTQTPRYLIKTRGQQVTLSCSPISGHRSVSWYQQTPGQGLQFLFEYFSETQRNKGNFPGRFSGRQFSNSRSEMNVSTLELGDSALYLCASSLGDSGNTIYFGEGSWLTVV.

V is TRBV2 and J is TRBJ1-1; the D is unclear. V was cut by 6 bases and J by 4 bases, with 18 bases left in between. This CDR3 has 15 amino acids. The germline V gene encodes CDR1 SNHLY and CDR2 FYNNEI. CDR3 DNA: TGTGCCAGCAGCAACGTTCCCCCCACCACCACTGAAGCTTTCTTT. This sequence encodes CASSNVPPTTTEAFF.

The chain is built from TRBV19 and TRBJ1-5; D gene ambiguous. From germline, CDR1 is LNHDA and CDR2 SQIVND (reference sequence). The CDR3 loop spans 14 amino acids. With 6 bases removed from V and 10 bases from J, the gap between germline ends came to 19 bases. The CDR3 is CASRSEEAAGPQHF. The CDR3 coding sequence is TGTGCCAGTAGATCTGAAGAGGCCGCAGGTCCCCAGCATTTT. The whole variable domain, remainder taken from reference TRBV19 and TRBJ1-5, is DGGITQSPKYLFRKEGQNVTLSCEQNLNHDAMYWYRQDPGQGLRLIYYSQIVNDFQKGDIAEGYSVSREKKESFPLTVTSAQKNPTAFYLCASRSEEAAGPQHFGDGTRLSIL.

The chain is built from TRBV27 and TRBJ2-1, with 12 bases matching TRBD2. This CDR3 contains 16 residues. Trimming removed 6 bases from V and 7 bases from J; junction bases left unmatched: 10. From germline, CDR1 is MNHEY and CDR2 SMNVEV (reference sequence). The CDR3 nucleotides are TGTGCCAGCAGGCGGGCTAGCGGGAGGGCCTCGAATGAGCAGTTCTTC. As protein: CASRRASGRASNEQFF.

This clone was observed a single time. The chain combines TRBV6-5 with TRBJ1-2, with TRBD1 matching over 8 bases. V shed 4 bases, J shed 3 bases, and the junction held 7 bases outside the gene matches. The CDR3 has 15 amino acids. CDR1 MNHEY and CDR2 SVGAGI come from the germline V gene. The CDR3 spells CASSFIPTGDYGYTF. In nucleotides, the CDR3 is TGTGCCAGCAGTTTCATACCGACAGGGGACTATGGCTACACCTTC.

The chain combines TRBV2 with TRBJ1-5, with unresolved D. The CDR3 spans 13 residues. V dropped 7 bases and J dropped 6 bases, with 13 bases sitting between them. Germline CDR1 is SNHLY and CDR2 is FYNNEI. Here the CDR3 DNA reads TGTGCCAGCAATCTTATAGGAGGTCAGCCCCAGCATTTT. Translation: CASNLIGGQPQHF.